These 24 T cell receptor beta chains originate from one sample sequenced in a study of cytomegalovirus exposure and HLA in healthy donors. The table came from immunoSEQ multiplex PCR; TCRdb's copy has only in-frame clones and leaves some out. Of about 150,000 clones in the sample, around 89% are singletons; the top ten hold 2.5% to 3%. Input material: PBMCs. These receptors all come from a man aged 18 to 29 in good health and CMV-seronegative.

The chain combines TRBV6-5 with TRBJ2-7, with 13 bases identical to TRBD2. This CDR3 comprises 15 residues. J gave up 4 bases and V 6 bases, and 6 bases lay outside the gene matches. Germline V gene data show CDR1 as MNHEY and CDR2 as SVGAGI. The CDR3 loop is CASRRTSGGGYEQYV. The CDR3 bases are TGTGCCAGCAGGCGGACTAGCGGGGGAGGATACGAGCAGTACGTC.

In DNA, the CDR3 is TGTGCCAGCGCCTTCGGGCTAGCGGGGGGTGAAGAGACCCAGTACTTC. It is translated as CASAFGLAGGEETQYF. The genes are TRBV2 and TRBJ2-5, with TRBD2 identical over 11 bases. The germline CDR1 and CDR2 sequences are SNHLY and FYNNEI. This CDR3 spans 16 amino acids. After removal of 8 bases from V and 3 bases from J, the junction contained 11 bases not matched to a gene.

The CDR3 protein is CASSATAGGTTGELFF. The CDR3 region has the DNA TGCGCCAGCAGCGCCACAGCGGGGGGGACTACCGGGGAGCTGTTTTTT. The chain uses TRBV5-1 and TRBJ2-2, with 10 bases that match TRBD2. CDR3 size: 16 residues. With V trimmed by 4 bases and J by 5 bases, 8 bases remained unmatched. Germline V gives CDR1 SGHRS, CDR2 YFSETQ.

Note on this clone: The germline gene is not matched at one end of the junction; a read error may be the cause. The chain joins TRBV7-8 to TRBJ1-5, with D possibly being TRBD1 (5 bases). This CDR3 contains 13 residues. Per the germline V gene, CDR1 is SGHVS and CDR2 is FQNEAQ. The CDR3 nucleotides read TGTGCCAGCAGGTTAGGGGAGGATCAGCCCCAGCATTTT. Protein sequence: CASRLGEDQPQHF.

The chain combines TRBV5-1 with TRBJ2-2; 10 bases map to TRBD2. The CDR3 extends over 19 amino acids. Germline V lookup: CDR1 SGHRS, CDR2 YFSETQ. The V gene end was trimmed by 1 base and the J gene end by 1 base; junction bases not matched to a gene: 10. The CDR3 DNA sequence: TGCGCCAGCAGCTTGATCCGGGGAGAGCGGGAGGGGAACACCGGGGAGCTGTTTTTT. Its protein product is CASSLIRGEREGNTGELFF.

This chain's CDR3 is CASSLQGGAKNIQYF. CDR3 bases: TGCGCCAGCAGCTTGCAGGGGGGAGCCAAAAACATTCAGTACTTC. The rearrangement uses TRBV5-1 and TRBJ2-4, with D perhaps TRBD1 (7 bases). The ends were cut back, 1 base at V and 0 bases at J, with 8 bases in the middle. CDR3 length: 15 amino acids. Germline V gene data show CDR1 as SGHRS and CDR2 as YFSETQ.

V is TRBV6-5 and J is TRBJ2-5; TRBD1 matches 7 bases. CDR3 length: 13 residues. With V trimmed by 6 bases and J by 2 bases, 3 bases remained unmatched. Germline V gives CDR1 MNHEY, CDR2 SVGAGI. CDR3 sequence reads: CASRSTGQETQYF. CDR3 DNA sequence: TGTGCCAGCAGATCGACAGGGCAAGAGACCCAGTACTTC.

The chain is built from TRBV6-5 and TRBJ1-2, with D hard to call. Trimming removed 7 bases at V and 10 bases at J, with 28 bases between. CDR1 and CDR2 (germline): MNHEY, SVGAGI. The CDR3 contains 16 residues. The CDR3 DNA reads as TGTGCCAGCACTTCCTCAGCGGCAGCCCTGATCGTAGACTACACCTTC. Its protein is CASTSSAAALIVDYTF.

The chain employs TRBV30 and TRBJ1-3; D gene ambiguous. Germline lookup yields CDR1 GTSNPN and CDR2 SVGIG (reference sequence). Trimming took 0 bases from V and 2 from J, leaving 14 bases between them. This CDR3 has 16 amino acids. CDR3 nucleotides: TGTGCCTGGAGTGTACCCGCGGCCCCGGCTGGAAACACCATATATTTT. It translates to CAWSVPAAPAGNTIYF.

The rearrangement uses TRBV4-1 and TRBJ1-2; 7 nucleotides line up with TRBD1. Germline loops: CDR1 MGHRA, CDR2 YSYEKL. With V trimmed by 4 bases and J by 5 bases, 4 bases remained unmatched. This CDR3 is 13 amino acids long. The CDR3 here is CASSPPGQYGYTF. The CDR3, as DNA: TGCGCCAGCAGCCCCCCGGGACAGTATGGCTACACCTTC.

V gene TRBV2 combines with J gene TRBJ1-5; possible D gene TRBD1, 5 bases. V lost 5 bases to trimming and J lost 0 bases, with 8 bases between them. From germline, CDR1 is SNHLY and CDR2 FYNNEI. The CDR3 has 14 residues. The CDR3 reads CASSQGVSNQPQHF. CDR3 DNA: TGTGCCAGCAGTCAGGGTGTTAGCAATCAGCCCCAGCATTTT.

This sequence joins TRBV25-1 and TRBJ2-1; maybe TRBD1 (6 bases). The ends were cut back, 3 bases at V and 4 bases at J, with 16 bases in the middle. This CDR3 is built from 16 residues. Germline values: CDR1 MGHDK, CDR2 SYGVNS. The CDR3 bases are TGTGCCAGCAGTGAGATACAGGGTATCACTTACAATGAGCAGTTCTTC. Translating gives CASSEIQGITYNEQFF.

The rearrangement uses TRBV11-2 and TRBJ1-2; D is unresolved. Germline V gene sequence: CDR1 SGHAT, CDR2 FQNNGV. The CDR3 extends over 15 amino acids. Trimming left V 0 bases short and J 3 bases short, with 11 bases between. The CDR3 loop reads CASSLDQATDYGYTF. The CDR3 coding sequence is TGTGCCAGCAGCTTAGATCAAGCAACGGACTATGGCTACACCTTC.

This clone showed up just a few times. This chain uses TRBV18 with TRBJ2-1; 8 positions agree with TRBD1. V trimming: 4 bases; J trimming: 6 bases; junction bases outside the gene matches: 8. The germline CDR1 and CDR2 sequences are KGHSH and LQKENI. The CDR3 is 15 residues long. CDR3 loop: CASSLQDRAGNEQFF. The CDR3 region has the DNA TGTGCCAGCTCACTCCAGGACAGGGCGGGCAATGAGCAGTTCTTC.

The chain has TRBV29-1 and TRBJ2-7, with TRBD2 matching 10 bases. Germline loops: CDR1 SQVTM, CDR2 ANQGSEA. The CDR3 runs 16 residues. Trimming removed 8 bases from V and 7 bases from J; junction bases left unmatched: 20. CDR3 protein: CSRGRGSSGRLREQYF. The DNA of the CDR3 is TGCAGCCGAGGGCGGGGATCTAGCGGGAGATTGCGAGAGCAGTACTTC.

A few counts support this clone. The rearrangement uses TRBV7-9 and TRBJ1-2; 11 bases match TRBD1. With 0 bases clipped from V and 3 bases from J, the junction kept 3 bases outside the gene matches. Germline loops: CDR1 SEHNR, CDR2 FQNEAQ (reference sequence). The CDR3 covers 16 residues. The CDR3: CASSLADRGLDYGYTF. CDR3 coding DNA: TGTGCCAGCAGCTTAGCGGACAGGGGGCTCGACTATGGCTACACCTTC.

The chain is built from TRBV6-5 and TRBJ1-1; 8 bases align to TRBD1. With V trimmed by 0 bases and J by 4 bases, 4 bases remained unmatched. The CDR3 sequence is 15 residues long. Germline V lookup: CDR1 MNHEY, CDR2 SVGAGI. DNA of the CDR3: TGTGCCAGCAGTTACTCGGCAGGGGGCCGCACTGAAGCTTTCTTT. It encodes CASSYSAGGRTEAFF.

The rearrangement links TRBV13 to TRBJ1-4, with 8 bases that match TRBD1. From germline, CDR1 is PRHDT and CDR2 FYEKMQ (reference sequence). Trimming cost V 5 bases and J 13 bases; bases outside gene matches: 3. This CDR3 contains 11 residues. CDR3 in DNA: TGTGCCAGCAGCGGTACAGGGGGACTGTTTTTT. It encodes CASSGTGGLFF.

This clone was observed a single time. The chain joins TRBV2 to TRBJ2-7; D is perhaps TRBD1 (5 bases). Trimming pared 6 bases from V and 2 bases from J, leaving 5 bases between. The CDR3 runs to 11 residues. CDR1 and CDR2 from the germline V gene are SNHLY and FYNNEI. The CDR3 nucleotides read TGTGCCAGCAGGGACACCTACGAGCAGTACGTC. Protein: CASRDTYEQYV.

V and J are TRBV5-1 and TRBJ1-2, with unresolved D. Germline CDR1 and CDR2: SGHRS and YFSETQ. The CDR3 spans 14 residues. The V and J ends lost 0 bases and 6 bases respectively, with 12 bases between them. The CDR3 spells CASSLDSGNHGYTF. CDR3 coding DNA: TGCGCCAGCAGCTTGGACTCGGGGAACCATGGCTACACCTTC.

V gene TRBV5-1 combines with J gene TRBJ1-5; no definite D call. Trimming stripped 1 base from V and 1 base from J, with 3 bases between. This CDR3 has 13 amino acids. CDR1 and CDR2 from the germline V gene are SGHRS and YFSETQ. The CDR3: CASSLQSNQPQHF. The CDR3 coding sequence is TGCGCCAGCAGCTTGCAGAGCAATCAGCCCCAGCATTTT.

The rearrangement joins TRBV28 to TRBJ1-5; possibly TRBD1 for D (5 bases). V was clipped by 3 bases and J by 2 bases, with 11 bases between them. The CDR3 consists of 15 residues. The germline V gene has CDR1 MDHEN and CDR2 SYDVKM. CDR3 protein: CASSFSGQGNQPQHF. The CDR3, as DNA: TGTGCCAGCAGTTTCTCAGGACAAGGCAATCAGCCCCAGCATTTT.

The CDR3 protein is CASSPFPGQNNSPLHF. The CDR3 coding sequence is TGTGCCAGCAGTCCATTTCCAGGACAGAATAATTCACCCCTCCACTTT. The chain recombines TRBV5-6 with TRBJ1-6, with a possible D match to TRBD1 (6 bases). This CDR3 is 16 amino acids long. The germline V gene has CDR1 SGHDT and CDR2 YYEEEE. Trimming shortened V by 5 bases and J by 5 bases, and 17 bases separated the two germline ends.

The V call is TRBV6-1, the J call TRBJ1-1; TRBD1 agrees at 8 bases. Germline values: CDR1 MNHNS, CDR2 SASEGT. This CDR3 region has 13 residues. The V and J ends lost 10 bases and 1 base, in that order; junction bases with no gene match: 5. In nucleotides, the CDR3 is TGTGCCACCGAGGGGACAGGGAACACTGAAGCTTTCTTT. Residues: CATEGTGNTEAFF.